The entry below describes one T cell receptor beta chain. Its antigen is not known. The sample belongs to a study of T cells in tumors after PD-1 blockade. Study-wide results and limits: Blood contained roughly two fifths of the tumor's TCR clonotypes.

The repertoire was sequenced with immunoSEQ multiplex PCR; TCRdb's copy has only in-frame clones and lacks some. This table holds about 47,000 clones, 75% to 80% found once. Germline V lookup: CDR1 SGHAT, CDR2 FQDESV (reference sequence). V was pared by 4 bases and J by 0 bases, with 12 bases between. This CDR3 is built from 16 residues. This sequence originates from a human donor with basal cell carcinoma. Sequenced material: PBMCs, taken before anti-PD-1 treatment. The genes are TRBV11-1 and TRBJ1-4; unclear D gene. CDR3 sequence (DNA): TGTGCCAGCAGCTCCGTCCAGGAAGCAACTAATGAAAAACTGTTTTTT. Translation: CASSSVQEATNEKLFF.